These 32 T cell receptor beta chains came from one sample sequenced in a study of vaccination and CD4 T cells after COVID-19. These receptors are not linked to any known antigen. Cultured CD4+ T cell DNA underwent sequencing with the Oncomine TCR Beta short-read assay. TCRdb re-analysed the PCR reads in MiXCR, keeping a single row per CDR3 protein. The repertoire includes roughly 2,000 distinct CDR3 sequences, roughly 50% of them detected once, and about 72% sits in the top ten. As for treatment: roughly nine-day PBMC culture with coronavirus spike peptide pools or control peptides (ViraFEST assay). One should note that the unexposed donor's CD4+ T cells were collected before the COVID-19 pandemic (2011-2018). The sample comprised CD4+ T cells from blood, cultured in vitro. These receptors came from a human donor in good health.

This clonotype has a handful of counts. The chain uses TRBV27 and TRBJ1-1; 11 bases are a match to TRBD1. The trim removed 6 bases at V and 1 base at J, leaving 4 bases unmatched. Germline assignment: CDR1 MNHEY and CDR2 SMNVEV (reference sequence). The CDR3 runs 15 residues. DNA of the CDR3: TGTGCCAGCAGCCGGGACAGGGGGAAGAACACTGAAGCTTTCTTT. This sequence encodes CASSRDRGKNTEAFF.

By frequency in the sample, this clonotype is medium-sized (0.01 to 0.1%). The chain is built from TRBV20-1 and TRBJ2-5; 11 bases agree with TRBD2. The CDR3 contains 15 residues. Germline assignment: CDR1 DFQATT and CDR2 SNEGSKA (reference sequence). Trimming at V came to 1 base and at J to 5 bases, leaving 6 bases not matched to a gene. As DNA, the CDR3 is TGCAGTGCTAGAGGTTCTAGCGGGGGGCGGGAGACCCAGTACTTC. Translating gives CSARGSSGGRETQYF.

The chain is built from TRBV6-5 and TRBJ2-5; 12 positions match TRBD2. CDR1 is MNHEY and CDR2 is SVGAGI in the germline V gene. CDR3 size: 18 residues. The ends lost 2 bases at V and 5 bases at J; junction bases unmatched: 12. The CDR3 nucleotides are TGTGCCAGCAGTTACATCCCACTAGCGGGGGGCCACCTGGAGACCCAGTACTTC. Its translation is CASSYIPLAGGHLETQYF.

The chain has TRBV7-2 and TRBJ1-3; D gene uncertain. Trimming removed 1 base from V and 0 bases from J, with 16 bases in between. The CDR3 sequence is 18 residues long. Per the germline V gene, CDR1 is SGHTA and CDR2 is FQGNSA. The CDR3 sequence: CASSLVLSQYGSGNTIYF. In DNA form, the CDR3 reads TGTGCCAGCAGCTTAGTTCTGTCTCAGTATGGCTCTGGAAACACCATATATTTT.

This clonotype has only one observation. The chain employs TRBV27 and TRBJ2-7; D gene uncertain. Trimming left V 6 bases short and J 3 bases short, with 12 bases between. The CDR3 has 13 residues. CDR1 and CDR2 from the germline V gene are MNHEY and SMNVEV (reference sequence). CDR3 coding DNA: TGTGCCAGCAGCATGGGGATAAGCTACGAGCAGTACTTC. This encodes CASSMGISYEQYF.

This clonotype was seen a few times. This CDR3 reads CASSLIYGPLGTQYF. CDR3 sequence (DNA): TGTGCCAGCAGCTTAATTTACGGGCCCCTAGGGACCCAGTACTTC. This rearrangement joins TRBV7-3 to TRBJ2-5; D is unclear. V was shortened by 1 base and J by 7 bases, with 16 bases between the two germline ends. There are 15 residues in the CDR3. Germline loops: CDR1 SGHTA, CDR2 FQGTGA.

This clonotype turned up a few times. The J gene is TRBJ2-3, the V gene TRBV2; no clear D. V was shortened by 4 bases and J by 6 bases, with 8 bases between the two germline ends. The germline V gene encodes CDR1 SNHLY and CDR2 FYNNEI. The CDR3 spans 12 residues. The CDR3 here is CASSVTEDTQYF. Here the CDR3 DNA reads TGTGCCAGCAGTGTGACCGAGGATACGCAGTATTTT.

This clonotype was observed a few times. This sequence joins TRBV20-1 and TRBJ1-1, with D hard to call. Germline lookup yields CDR1 DFQATT and CDR2 SNEGSKA (reference sequence). There are 15 residues in the CDR3. V was trimmed by 0 bases and J by 1 base, leaving 12 bases between them. The CDR3 loop is CSAREGLYRNTEAFF. Here the CDR3 DNA reads TGCAGTGCTAGAGAGGGCCTATACAGGAACACTGAAGCTTTCTTT.

V usage is TRBV28 and J usage is TRBJ1-4, with 7 positions matching TRBD1. In germline, CDR1 is MDHEN, CDR2 SYDVKM. The ends lost 5 bases at V and 6 bases at J; junction bases unmatched: 6. The CDR3 totals 14 residues. The CDR3 region has the DNA TGTGCCAGCAGTGCTCCCGGACAGGATGAAAAACTGTTTTTT. It codes for CASSAPGQDEKLFF.

The chain is built from TRBV5-4 and TRBJ1-2; the match to TRBD1 covers 9 bases. V was pared by 5 bases and J by 5 bases, with 7 bases of the junction left unmatched. The length of the CDR3 is 14 residues. Germline V gene data show CDR1 as SGHNT and CDR2 as YYREEE (reference sequence). The CDR3 DNA is TGTGCCAGCAGTGTCTTGGGACAGGGTTATGGCTACACCTTC. Its protein is CASSVLGQGYGYTF.

The chain employs TRBV7-9 and TRBJ1-1; D unclear. Germline CDR1 and CDR2: SEHNR and FQNEAQ (reference sequence). The CDR3 is 13 residues long. Trimming took 5 bases from V and 0 from J, leaving 7 bases between them. CDR3 nucleotide sequence: TGTGCCAGCAGCGACCAGGTGAACACTGAAGCTTTCTTT. Protein sequence: CASSDQVNTEAFF.

V gene TRBV20-1 combines with J gene TRBJ1-5; tentative D call: TRBD1 (6 bases). Germline V lookup: CDR1 DFQATT, CDR2 SNEGSKA (reference sequence). The germline V and J ends were trimmed by 3 bases and 0 bases, with 15 bases remaining between them. This CDR3 has 16 amino acids. The CDR3 nucleotides are TGCAGTGCTAGGGGGGGGCAGGGGTATAGCAATCAGCCCCAGCATTTT. Residues: CSARGGQGYSNQPQHF.

CDR3: CAREPEFYGYTF. CDR3 DNA sequence: TGTGCCCGGGAACCCGAATTCTATGGCTACACCTTC. This rearrangement joins TRBV30 to TRBJ1-2, with D unclear. Germline V gene lookup returns CDR1 GTSNPN and CDR2 SVGIG (reference sequence). This CDR3 comprises 12 residues. Deletions cut 8 bases from V and 4 bases from J, with 14 bases between.

V and J are TRBV18 and TRBJ1-1; a weak D match, TRBD1 (6 bases). Per germline, CDR1 KGHSH and CDR2 LQKENI. V was cut by 1 base and J by 4 bases, with 10 bases left in between. This CDR3 has 14 residues. The CDR3 loop reads CASSPRGGPTEAFF. In DNA form, the CDR3 reads TGTGCCAGCTCACCACGAGGGGGACCCACTGAAGCTTTCTTT.

This sequence joins TRBV11-3 and TRBJ2-2; 12 nucleotides match TRBD1. The V segment lost 5 bases and the J segment 4 bases; nucleotides outside the gene matches: 5. The CDR3 totals 16 residues. Germline V gives CDR1 SGHNT, CDR2 YENEEA. Here the CDR3 DNA reads TGTGCCAGCAGCAACCGGGACAGGGGGCGCACCGGGGAGCTGTTTTTT. Its protein product is CASSNRDRGRTGELFF.

This clonotype is a singleton in its sample. This chain connects TRBV18 to TRBJ2-2, with D tentatively TRBD2 (5 bases). V lost 3 bases and J lost 6, with 8 bases in between. The CDR3 has 13 amino acids. Germline V gene data show CDR1 as KGHSH and CDR2 as LQKENI. The CDR3 loop reads CASSPGLPGELFF. The CDR3 DNA reads as TGTGCCAGCTCACCCGGACTCCCCGGGGAGCTGTTTTTT.

The chain has TRBV7-8 and TRBJ2-5; D unclear. The germline gives CDR1 SGHVS, CDR2 FQNEAQ. CDR3 length: 14 amino acids. V was cut by 5 bases and J by 1 base, with 11 bases left in between. This chain's CDR3 is CASSPTPSQETQYF. The CDR3 region has the DNA TGTGCCAGCAGCCCGACTCCCTCCCAAGAGACCCAGTACTTC. The full variable domain, rest sourced from reference TRBV7-8 and TRBJ2-5, is GAGVSQSPRYKVAKRGQDVALRCDPISGHVSLFWYQQALGQGPEFLTYFQNEAQLDKSGLPSDRFFAERPEGSVSTLKIQRTQQEDSAVYLCASSPTPSQETQYFGPGTRLLVL.

V is TRBV7-2 and J is TRBJ2-3; D gene ambiguous. Germline CDR1 and CDR2: SGHTA and FQGNSA. The CDR3 length is 16 residues. Trimming pared 1 base from V and 6 bases from J, leaving 17 bases between. The CDR3 DNA reads TGTGCCAGCAGCTTAGTGGTCTTTTCTACGGCGGATACGCAGTATTTT. Encoded protein: CASSLVVFSTADTQYF.

V and J are TRBV24-1 and TRBJ1-6, with a weak D call TRBD1 (5 bases). CDR1 is KGHDR, CDR2 SFDVKD, per germline. This CDR3 has 14 residues. The V and J ends lost 3 bases and 8 bases respectively, with 10 bases between them. DNA of the CDR3: TGTGCCACCAGTGATAACACAGGTTATTCACCCCTCCACTTT. Translation gives CATSDNTGYSPLHF.

J is TRBJ2-6 and V is TRBV21-1; the table gives TRBD1 as D, unverified against the DNA. TRBV21-1 is noted as a pseudogene. This CDR3 contains 18 residues. For the CDR3, the DNA is TGTGCCAGCAGCAAAGGGGTGACAGGGTGCTCTGGGGCCAACGTCCTGACTTTC. This translates into CASSKGVTGCSGANVLTF.

This chain uses TRBV2 with TRBJ2-3, with TRBD2 matching 9 bases. Germline V gene lookup returns CDR1 SNHLY and CDR2 FYNNEI. V dropped 3 bases and J dropped 4; count of bases not matched to a gene: 5. CDR3 length: 15 amino acids. CDR3 nucleotides: TGTGCCAGCAGTGACCGAGCGGGGGGCTCAGATACGCAGTATTTT. Protein product: CASSDRAGGSDTQYF.

This clonotype has just a few counts. The chain joins TRBV29-1 to TRBJ2-7; D unresolved. V was clipped by 6 bases and J by 7 bases, with 19 bases between them. The CDR3 length is 13 residues. Germline CDR1 is SQVTM and CDR2 is ANQGSEA. The CDR3 protein is CSVKRGPQAEQYF. The CDR3 DNA sequence: TGCAGCGTCAAGAGAGGACCCCAAGCTGAGCAGTACTTC.

This rearrangement joins TRBV28 to TRBJ1-5; D remains ambiguous. Germline-derived CDR1 and CDR2 are MDHEN and SYDVKM. The CDR3 runs 12 residues. V lost 7 bases and J lost 8, with 12 bases in between. CDR3 bases: TGTGCCAGCAAGTCCCCATTGGAGCCCCAGCATTTT. This gives the protein CASKSPLEPQHF.

This rearrangement joins TRBV20-1 to TRBJ2-2, with TRBD2 matching 9 bases. Germline values: CDR1 DFQATT, CDR2 SNEGSKA (reference sequence). V lost 6 bases and J lost 1; bases outside the gene matches: 12. The CDR3 is made up of 17 amino acids. The CDR3 here is CSAPSTASGMNTGELFF. CDR3 nucleotide sequence: TGCAGTGCGCCTAGCACGGCTAGCGGGATGAACACCGGGGAGCTGTTTTTT.

This chain joins TRBV9 and TRBJ2-5; TRBD1 agrees at 9 bases. Germline assignment: CDR1 SGDLS and CDR2 YYNGEE. Germline trimming cut 2 bases from V and 2 bases from J; bases unmatched to any gene: 13. The CDR3 spans 18 residues. CDR3 residues: CASSVEPPGGTGQETQYF. The CDR3 DNA reads as TGTGCCAGCAGCGTTGAGCCCCCGGGCGGGACAGGGCAAGAGACCCAGTACTTC.

There are a few counts of this clonotype. The chain recombines TRBV20-1 with TRBJ2-2; D remains ambiguous. V lost 4 bases and J lost 1, with 1 base in between. The CDR3 contains 11 residues. Germline assignment: CDR1 DFQATT and CDR2 SNEGSKA (reference sequence). The CDR3 is CSAKNTGELFF. CDR3 nucleotides: TGCAGTGCTAAGAACACCGGGGAGCTGTTTTTT.

The chain has TRBV7-2 and TRBJ1-4; D remains ambiguous. Per germline, CDR1 SGHTA and CDR2 FQGNSA. V dropped 5 bases and J dropped 8 bases, with 18 bases sitting between them. The CDR3 runs 15 residues. The DNA of the CDR3 is TGTGCCAGCAGCCCGGCGGGTCAGGAACACGAAAAACTGTTTTTT. It codes for CASSPAGQEHEKLFF.

This clonotype was counted between two and nine times. The chain carries TRBV6-1 and TRBJ2-2, with D perhaps matching TRBD1 or TRBD2 (5 bases each). From germline, CDR1 is MNHNS and CDR2 SASEGT. The CDR3 loop spans 14 amino acids. V was cut by 4 bases and J by 4 bases, with 10 bases left in between. The CDR3 bases are TGTGCCAGCAGTGGGGGGAACCCCACCGGGGAGCTGTTTTTT. Translation gives CASSGGNPTGELFF.

In regard to this clonotype: Relative to the germline gene, one junction end is altered; a read error may explain this. The rearrangement links TRBV6-2 or TRBV6-3 to TRBJ2-7, with 8 positions matching TRBD1. The CDR3 is 12 amino acids. CDR1 is MNHEY, CDR2 SVGEGT, per germline. CDR3 protein: CASSYQGQGRSF. As DNA, the CDR3 is TGTGCCAGCAGTTACCAAGGACAGGGACGTAGCTTC.

This clonotype has only a few counts. The CDR3 bases are TGCAGTGCGGCCGGCTCTGGGGCCAACGTCCTGACTTTC. Protein product: CSAAGSGANVLTF. The V call is TRBV20-1, the J call TRBJ2-6; no definite D call. The CDR3 covers 13 residues. Per the germline V gene, CDR1 is DFQATT and CDR2 is SNEGSKA (reference sequence). Trimming took off 6 bases at V and 0 bases at J, with 6 bases between the two ends.

This clonotype was picked up a small number of times. This chain uses TRBV10-3 with TRBJ1-5; no definite D call. This CDR3 spans 14 amino acids. Germline V gene lookup returns CDR1 ENHRY and CDR2 SYGVKD. Trimming took 7 bases from V and 0 from J, leaving 10 bases between them. The CDR3 DNA is TGTGCCATCACTAGAGATTATAGCAATCAGCCCCAGCATTTT. Its translation: CAITRDYSNQPQHF.

The chain uses TRBV4-3 and TRBJ1-2; a possible D gene is TRBD1 (5 bases). The CDR3 is 15 residues long. From germline, CDR1 is LGHNA and CDR2 YSLEER. V lost 4 bases, J lost 3 bases, and 15 bases lay in between. CDR3 bases: TGCGCCAGCAGCCGCGTTCGGACGGGGGACTATGGCTACACCTTC. Encoded protein: CASSRVRTGDYGYTF.